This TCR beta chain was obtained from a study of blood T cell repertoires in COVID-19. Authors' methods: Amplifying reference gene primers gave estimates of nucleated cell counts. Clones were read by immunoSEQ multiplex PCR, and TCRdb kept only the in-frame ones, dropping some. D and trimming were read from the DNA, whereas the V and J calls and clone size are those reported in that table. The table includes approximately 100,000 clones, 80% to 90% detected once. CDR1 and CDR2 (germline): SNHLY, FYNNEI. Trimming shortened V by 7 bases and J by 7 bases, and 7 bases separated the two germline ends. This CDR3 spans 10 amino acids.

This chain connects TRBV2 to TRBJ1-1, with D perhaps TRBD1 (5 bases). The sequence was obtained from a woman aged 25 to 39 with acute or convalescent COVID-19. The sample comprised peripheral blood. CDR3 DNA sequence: TGTGCCAGCACAGGGCTTGAAGCTTTCTTT. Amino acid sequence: CASTGLEAFF.